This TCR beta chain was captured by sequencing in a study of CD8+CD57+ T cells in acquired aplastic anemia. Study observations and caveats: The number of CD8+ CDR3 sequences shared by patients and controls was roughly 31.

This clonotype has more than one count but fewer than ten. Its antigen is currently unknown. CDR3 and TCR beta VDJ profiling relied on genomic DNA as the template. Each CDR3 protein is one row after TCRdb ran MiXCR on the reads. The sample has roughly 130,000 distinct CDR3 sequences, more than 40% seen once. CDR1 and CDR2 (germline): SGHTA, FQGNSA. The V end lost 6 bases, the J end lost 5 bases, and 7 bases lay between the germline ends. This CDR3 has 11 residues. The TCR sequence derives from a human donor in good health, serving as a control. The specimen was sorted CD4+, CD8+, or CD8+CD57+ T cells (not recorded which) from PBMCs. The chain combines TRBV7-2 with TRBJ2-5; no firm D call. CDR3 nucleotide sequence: TGTGCCAGCAGTTTCTTTGAGACCCAGTACTTC. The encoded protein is CASSFFETQYF.